The 2 T cell receptor beta chains listed next were all sequenced from one sample in a study of blood T cell repertoires in COVID-19. Produced via immunoSEQ multiplex PCR; TCRdb's table is partial and in-frame only. In the table there are 150,000 to 180,000 clones, approximately 80% of which are singletons. The sequenced sample consisted of peripheral blood. These receptors were obtained from an older woman with COVID-19, enrolled during active disease.

This clone was found a few times. The chain has TRBV7-6 and TRBJ1-2, with TRBD1 as a possible D gene (5 bases). Trimming shortened V by 7 bases and J by 0 bases, and 21 bases separated the two germline ends. The CDR3 length is 17 residues. Germline V gene sequence: CDR1 SGHVS, CDR2 FNYEAQ. The CDR3 loop is CASTIPGGGDPNYGYTF. The CDR3 coding sequence is TGTGCCAGCACCATCCCCGGAGGAGGGGATCCTAACTATGGCTACACCTTC.

The rearrangement links TRBV5-1 to TRBJ2-5; maybe TRBD2 (5 bases). V was shortened by 0 bases and J by 5 bases, with 17 bases between the two germline ends. The length of the CDR3 is 16 residues. In germline, CDR1 is SGHRS, CDR2 YFSETQ. In nucleotides, the CDR3 is TGCGCCAGCAGCTTGGCCGGGGAGCCGGGTCCGGAGACCCAGTACTTC. It translates to CASSLAGEPGPETQYF.